This T cell receptor beta chain was documented in a study of T cells after yellow fever vaccination (dated by TCRdb to the late 2010s). Context from the whole study: The SMART-Seq v4 Ultra Low Input RNA kit was used to prepare libraries from fractions with low cell numbers. To track T-cell clones before and after primary and booster YFV17D yellow fever vaccination, bulk TCR alpha and beta repertoires were sequenced longitudinally. Two healthy male donors, one aged 18 to 30 and one aged 30 to 40 years, made up the cohort. Blood was collected at multiple timepoints before and after primary and secondary immunization, and bulk PBMC replicates and cell subsets were isolated.

What the work shows at the level of the full study, not this receptor alone: The secondary T-cell response was weaker than the primary response but faster, peaking on day 5 instead of day 15. A small fraction of clonotypes appeared in both the CD4 and CD8 compartments, likely as a result of convergent recombination. FACS-sorted repertoires could contain abundant contaminating clonotypes from the bulk population, so computational filtering was required. Only a couple of donors were included in the study, so the extent to which the findings can be generalized is limited. After the booster, most clones that had expanded after primary vaccination were detected again (around 96% of CD4 and around nine tenths of CD8), suggesting broad maintenance of memory.

In the germline V gene, CDR1 corresponds to SGHRS and CDR2 to YFSETQ. Trimming takes 6 bases off V and 3 bases off J; junction bases not matched to a gene: 6. Its CDR3 holds 14 amino acids, cysteine through phenylalanine. Solely the CDR3 DNA is kept, with 42 bases framed from the first base. Remarks on this clonotype: The specificity of this receptor is unknown. No base qualities exist here, and no much larger clone lies one base off it.

The meaning of the sample's treatment or condition label: live attenuated yellow fever vaccine strain. A standard Ficoll-Paque protocol was used to isolate PBMCs from peripheral blood. CD4 and CD8 T-cell fractions were isolated with Dynabeads CD4 and CD8 positive selection kits. TriZol was used to extract RNA from bulk PBMCs, from CD4 and CD8 fractions, and from dextramer-positive and dextramer-negative fractions. These reads were obtained on an Illumina NovaSeq 6000. Synthesis of TCR cDNA relied on 5'RACE template switching, a step that introduced a universal primer site along with unique molecular identifiers. Priming for cDNA synthesis came from both the TCR alpha and TCR beta constant segments. Libraries were amplified in two PCR steps, with sample barcodes and sequencing adapters added in the second step. Libraries were sequenced on Illumina HiSeq 2500 (2x100 bp) or NovaSeq (2x150 bp). As for how the authors treated the data: MIGEC handled demultiplexing of reads and collapsing into UMI consensus sequences, while MiXCR performed V(D)J alignment. Clonotypes responding to the vaccine were identified with edgeR on replicate PBMC samples, with the criteria of FDR below 0.01 and a log2 fold change above 5 up to day 15. Bulk clonotypes were assigned CD4 or CD8 identity according to which sequenced CD4 or CD8 repertoire held them at higher abundance. TCRdb took the public reads, trimmed them with fastp at Q25, ran MiXCR for clone calling and kept in-frame beta chains. Records with the same CDR3 protein are collapsed into one entry carrying the most frequent genes and DNA. TCRdb, not the authors, supplied the V and J calls. The sample yields 120,000 or so distinct CDR3 sequences; about 15% were counted once. In total, the top ten clones hold more than 40% of the sample.

This clonotype originated in a man between 18 and 29 years old who received the YFV17D yellow fever vaccine. The source was CD8+ T cells sorted from PBMCs, collected 5 days after the yellow fever booster vaccination. The sequence joins TRBV5-1 to TRBJ1-2; 9 central bases correspond to TRBD1. The DNA reads as follows: TGCGCCAGCACCAGACAGGGGGAAGACTATGGCTACACCTTC. Its product reads: CASTRQGEDYGYTF.